These 32 T cell receptor beta chains were all obtained from the same sample, sequenced in a study of T cells in Graves' hyperthyroidism and ophthalmopathy. TCR beta CDR3 regions were amplified from RNA. The study used the HTBI primer set for a first-round RT-PCR of the TCR CDR3. TCRdb reanalysed the multiplex PCR reads using MiXCR and keeps one entry per CDR3 protein. The sample records more than 300,000 distinct CDR3 sequences, 14% being singletons. Material for sequencing was blood. The receptors were sampled from a woman aged 25 to 39 with Graves' hyperthyroidism.

This clonotype was recorded at least ten times. This rearrangement joins TRBV2 to TRBJ1-5; D is ambiguous. Trimming cost V 6 bases and J 2 bases, with 14 bases left between them. The CDR3 loop spans 15 amino acids. Per germline, CDR1 SNHLY and CDR2 FYNNEI. CDR3 coding DNA: TGTGCCAGCAGAGAACTCCAGACGGGCAATCAGCCCCAGCATTTT. This translates into CASRELQTGNQPQHF.

This clonotype was detected ten times or more. The V and J genes are TRBV4-1 and TRBJ2-7; 9 nucleotides line up with TRBD2. The CDR3 contains 14 residues. V lost 2 bases and J lost 2; bases outside the gene matches: 1. Germline CDR1 and CDR2: MGHRA and YSYEKL. CDR3 sequence: CASSQLAGTYEQYF. For the CDR3, the DNA is TGCGCCAGCAGCCAACTAGCGGGGACCTACGAGCAGTACTTC.

In this sample, this clonotype turned up many times. This sequence joins TRBV3-1 and TRBJ2-7; D gene unclear. The V and J ends lost 4 bases and 1 base respectively, with 11 bases between them. Germline V lookup: CDR1 LGHDT, CDR2 YNNKEL (reference sequence). The CDR3 has 14 amino acids. The CDR3 spells CASSLGHNSYEQYF. The DNA of the CDR3 is TGTGCCAGCAGCCTGGGCCACAATTCCTACGAGCAGTACTTC.

The chain recombines TRBV10-2 with TRBJ2-7; D is unresolved. V gave up 9 bases and J gave up 0 bases, with 12 bases separating them. Per germline, CDR1 WSHSY and CDR2 SAAADI. This CDR3 region has 13 residues. The CDR3, as DNA: TGCGCCAGTAAGCCGTCCAGCTCCTACGAGCAGTACTTC. This codes for CASKPSSSYEQYF.

The chain carries TRBV4-2 and TRBJ1-2, with TRBD1 matching 7 bases. J gave up 7 bases and V 1 base, and 9 bases lay outside the gene matches. The CDR3 is 15 amino acids. CDR1 and CDR2 (germline): LGHNA, YNFKEQ. The CDR3 loop reads CASSQASSRGIGYTF. The CDR3, as DNA: TGTGCCAGCAGCCAAGCCTCCAGCAGGGGGATTGGCTACACCTTC.

This chain's CDR3 is CASSPGARRAWADTQYF. In nucleotides, the CDR3 is TGTGCCAGCAGCCCCGGAGCCCGGAGGGCCTGGGCAGATACGCAGTATTTT. V gene TRBV7-8 combines with J gene TRBJ2-3; D perhaps matches TRBD2 (6 bases). From germline, CDR1 is SGHVS and CDR2 FQNEAQ. This CDR3 spans 17 amino acids. Trimming removed 5 bases at V and 4 bases at J, with 22 bases between.

This clonotype came up a few times. CDR3 residues: CASSYRWAPLAYTF. DNA of the CDR3: TGTGCCAGCAGTTACAGATGGGCCCCTTTAGCCTACACCTTC. This chain links TRBV6-6 with TRBJ1-2; no firm D call. The CDR3 covers 14 residues. V lost 2 bases and J 10 bases, leaving 17 bases between the germline ends. Germline V gives CDR1 MNHNY, CDR2 SVGAGI (reference sequence).

This clonotype was seen only a few times. This chain joins TRBV19 and TRBJ2-1, with TRBD1 matching 9 bases. The CDR3 is 15 residues long. The V segment lost 5 bases and the J segment 4 bases; nucleotides outside the gene matches: 6. CDR1 is LNHDA and CDR2 is SQIVND in the germline V gene (reference sequence). The CDR3 DNA follows: TGTGCCAGTAGTCTACGGACAGGGGATTACAATGAGCAGTTCTTC. It is translated as CASSLRTGDYNEQFF.

This clonotype was counted only a few times. The J gene is TRBJ1-6, the V gene TRBV11-2; possibly TRBD1 for D (5 bases). Trimming took off 0 bases at V and 8 bases at J, with 8 bases between the two ends. The germline gives CDR1 SGHAT, CDR2 FQNNGV. The CDR3 is 14 amino acids. The CDR3 DNA follows: TGTGCCAGCAGCTTAGACAGGGCACATTCACCCCTCCACTTT. It codes for CASSLDRAHSPLHF.

The gene calls are TRBV30 and TRBJ2-7, with TRBD2 matching over 7 bases. Germline V gene data show CDR1 as GTSNPN and CDR2 as SVGIG (reference sequence). Trimming at V came to 4 bases and at J to 3 bases, leaving 0 bases not matched to a gene. The CDR3 extends over 11 amino acids. In DNA form, the CDR3 reads TGTGCCTGGACGGGAGGCTACGAGCAGTACTTC. Its translation: CAWTGGYEQYF.

The table lists this clonotype with many counts. DNA for the CDR3: TGTGCCAGCATCAAGGTGTCTAGCGGGATATACGAGCAGTACTTC. Translation gives CASIKVSSGIYEQYF. This chain links TRBV27 with TRBJ2-7; TRBD2 matches 9 bases. This CDR3 is 15 amino acids long. Germline CDR1 MNHEY, CDR2 SMNVEV (reference sequence). The junction had 11 bases not matched to a gene; V was cut back by 7 bases and J by 4 bases.

This chain joins TRBV5-1 and TRBJ2-7; D tentatively reads TRBD1 or TRBD2 (5 bases each). The V gene lost 4 bases and the J gene lost 5 bases, with 16 bases spanning the gap. Germline CDR1 SGHRS, CDR2 YFSETQ. The CDR3 has 14 residues. The DNA for the CDR3 is TGCGCCAGCAGCCCGGGACCGCGAGAAAACGAGCAGTACTTC. It codes for CASSPGPRENEQYF.

This clonotype was seen repeatedly, ten times or more. V is TRBV27 and J is TRBJ1-2, with TRBD1 identical over 11 bases. V lost 4 bases to trimming and J lost 6 bases; unmatched junction nucleotides: 13. The CDR3 sequence is 17 residues long. Per the germline V gene, CDR1 is MNHEY and CDR2 is SMNVEV (reference sequence). The CDR3 protein is CASSWWTGGGGYDGYTF. The CDR3 bases are TGTGCCAGCAGTTGGTGGACAGGGGGCGGAGGTTACGATGGCTACACCTTC.

The chain combines TRBV20-1 with TRBJ2-7, with D maybe TRBD1 (9 bases). V was shortened by 6 bases and J by 3 bases, with 21 bases between the two germline ends. The CDR3 length is 15 residues. CDR1 is DFQATT and CDR2 is SNEGSKA in the germline V gene (reference sequence). The DNA of the CDR3 is TGCAGTGCCAAACCGGGGGGGGGACAGGGCTACGAGCAGTACTTC. Its protein product is CSAKPGGGQGYEQYF.

The chain has TRBV15 and TRBJ2-2; D call uncertain. Germline values: CDR1 LNHNV, CDR2 YYDKDF (reference sequence). The CDR3 spans 14 residues. V dropped 0 bases and J dropped 6 bases, with 8 bases sitting between them. CDR3 DNA: TGTGCCACCAGCAGAGATGAAAATCCCGGGGAGCTGTTTTTT. Its protein is CATSRDENPGELFF. Full variable domain (remainder filled in from reference TRBV15 and TRBJ2-2): DAMVIQNPRYQVTQFGKPVTLSCSQTLNHNVMYWYQQKSSQAPKLLFHYYDKDFNNEADTPDNFQSRRPNTSFCFLDIRSPGLGDTAMYLCATSRDENPGELFFGEGSRLTVL.

This clonotype was seen repeatedly, ten times or more. The V and J genes are TRBV11-2 and TRBJ1-5, with D perhaps TRBD1 (5 bases). The CDR3 loop spans 13 amino acids. Germline CDR1 SGHAT, CDR2 FQNNGV. V was clipped by 0 bases and J by 6 bases, with 6 bases between them. CDR3 protein: CASSLDGGQPQHF. The CDR3, as DNA: TGTGCCAGCAGCTTAGATGGGGGTCAGCCCCAGCATTTT.

This clonotype was observed at least ten times. V and J are TRBV20-1 and TRBJ2-1, with a tentative D call TRBD2 (5 bases). This CDR3 region has 13 residues. The V and J ends lost 5 bases and 7 bases respectively, with 15 bases between them. The germline gives CDR1 DFQATT, CDR2 SNEGSKA (reference sequence). The CDR3 bases are TGCAGTGCTCCCAGGACTGGTTCGAATGAGCAGTTCTTC. Protein product: CSAPRTGSNEQFF.

This clonotype was detected only once. The chain couples TRBV4-1 to TRBJ1-2, with D perhaps matching TRBD1 (5 bases). Per the germline V gene, CDR1 is MGHRA and CDR2 is YSYEKL. Trimming pared 1 base from V and 6 bases from J, leaving 18 bases between. This CDR3 comprises 16 residues. The CDR3 is CASSQVGAGKSDGYTF. The CDR3 DNA reads TGCGCCAGCAGCCAAGTCGGTGCAGGGAAATCGGATGGCTACACCTTC.

This clonotype was detected ten times or more. The J gene is TRBJ2-6, the V gene TRBV28; D gene unclear. This CDR3 is built from 16 residues. V was shortened by 3 bases and J by 2 bases, with 11 bases between the two germline ends. Germline values: CDR1 MDHEN, CDR2 SYDVKM. CDR3 in amino acids: CASSFLWGTGANVLTF. Written as DNA, the CDR3 is TGTGCCAGCAGTTTCCTTTGGGGTACTGGGGCCAACGTCCTGACTTTC.

Many counts were recorded for this clonotype. The CDR3 reads CAWSVLGPINQPQHF. In DNA form, the CDR3 reads TGTGCCTGGAGTGTACTGGGACCGATTAATCAGCCCCAGCATTTT. This sequence joins TRBV30 and TRBJ1-5, with D maybe TRBD1 (5 bases). V lost 0 bases and J lost 4, with 13 bases in between. There are 15 residues in the CDR3. Germline V gene lookup returns CDR1 GTSNPN and CDR2 SVGIG (reference sequence).

This clonotype was observed at least ten times. This chain links TRBV20-1 with TRBJ1-5; D possibly corresponds to TRBD1 (5 bases). The germline gives CDR1 DFQATT, CDR2 SNEGSKA (reference sequence). V lost 3 bases and J lost 5, with 11 bases in between. This CDR3 has 13 residues. The CDR3 coding sequence is TGCAGTGCTAGTGGGGGATTATATCAGCCCCAGCATTTT. Translating gives CSASGGLYQPQHF.

This clonotype was observed many times. The chain links TRBV6-1 to TRBJ2-7, with D uncertain. CDR1 is MNHNS, CDR2 SASEGT, per germline. V was trimmed by 6 bases and J by 1 base, leaving 10 bases between them. The CDR3 spans 13 residues. As DNA, the CDR3 is TGTGCCAGCAGGGATGACACTTCCTACGAGCAGTACTTC. It encodes CASRDDTSYEQYF.

At least ten counts were recorded for this clonotype. This chain connects TRBV28 to TRBJ1-1, with no clear D. CDR1 MDHEN and CDR2 SYDVKM come from the germline V gene. V was shortened by 1 base and J by 5 bases, with 11 bases between the two germline ends. CDR3 length: 14 residues. CDR3 DNA: TGTGCCAGCAGTTTATCCACGTCTAGGACTGAAGCTTTCTTT. This gives the protein CASSLSTSRTEAFF.

This chain joins TRBV6-5 and TRBJ2-5; either TRBD1 or TRBD2 may fit D (6 bases each). V was cut by 2 bases and J by 4 bases, with 17 bases left in between. Germline lookup yields CDR1 MNHEY and CDR2 SVGAGI. The CDR3 covers 16 residues. The DNA of the CDR3 is TGTGCCAGCAGTTACGACTGGACGGGGGCTGGAGAGACCCAGTACTTC. This gives the protein CASSYDWTGAGETQYF.

The gene calls are TRBV30 and TRBJ1-5; D is unresolved. CDR3 length: 14 residues. Trimming pared 1 base from V and 9 bases from J, leaving 16 bases between. Germline V lookup: CDR1 GTSNPN, CDR2 SVGIG (reference sequence). CDR3 loop: CAWSARGDDRPQHF. For the CDR3, the DNA is TGTGCCTGGAGTGCCCGCGGGGATGATCGGCCCCAGCATTTT.

This clonotype appeared a few times. The rearrangement joins TRBV5-6 to TRBJ2-2; D is ambiguous. This CDR3 spans 12 amino acids. The germline V gene has CDR1 SGHDT and CDR2 YYEEEE. V lost 6 bases and J 7 bases, leaving 10 bases between the germline ends. CDR3: CASTWSIGELFF. CDR3 sequence (DNA): TGTGCCAGCACCTGGAGTATCGGGGAGCTGTTTTTT.

This chain connects TRBV7-3 to TRBJ1-1; D not certain. The germline CDR1 and CDR2 sequences are SGHTA and FQGTGA. Trimming took 5 bases from V and 2 from J, leaving 27 bases between them. The CDR3 consists of 19 residues. Written as DNA, the CDR3 is TGTGCCAGCAGCCCTCCTTGGAGATGGAGATGGGTTGCAAACACTGAAGCTTTCTTT. It codes for CASSPPWRWRWVANTEAFF.

This clonotype has just a few counts. V is TRBV29-1 and J is TRBJ1-4; D may be TRBD1 (6 bases). The V and J ends lost 4 bases and 8 bases respectively, with 14 bases between them. The V gene's germline CDR1 is SQVTM and CDR2 ANQGSEA. The CDR3 extends over 13 amino acids. CDR3 sequence: CSVGGAAGEKLFF. The DNA of the CDR3 is TGCAGCGTTGGGGGGGCTGCCGGGGAAAAACTGTTTTTT.

V is TRBV19 and J is TRBJ2-1; D may be TRBD2 (6 bases). V lost 3 bases, J lost 10 bases, and 19 bases lay in between. The CDR3 sequence is 15 residues long. Germline values: CDR1 LNHDA, CDR2 SQIVND (reference sequence). The CDR3 spells CASSIVVGGGREQFF. The CDR3 DNA follows: TGTGCCAGTAGTATCGTCGTGGGGGGAGGTCGGGAGCAGTTCTTC.

This clonotype was counted at least ten times. V gene TRBV20-1 combines with J gene TRBJ2-1, with TRBD2 matching 13 bases. With V trimmed by 6 bases and J by 6 bases, 5 bases remained unmatched. The CDR3 sequence is 14 residues long. CDR1 is DFQATT and CDR2 is SNEGSKA in the germline V gene (reference sequence). The CDR3 coding sequence is TGCAGTGCGACCGGGACTAGCGGGATCAATGAGCAGTTCTTC. Its protein is CSATGTSGINEQFF.

This clonotype showed up many times. V gene TRBV28 combines with J gene TRBJ2-3; 15 bases map to TRBD2. The CDR3 contains 23 residues. With 6 bases clipped from V and 5 bases from J, the junction kept 27 bases outside the gene matches. Germline CDR1 MDHEN, CDR2 SYDVKM. The CDR3 reads CASSTRGGGAAGTSGRYEDTQYF. In DNA, the CDR3 is TGTGCCAGCAGCACCCGAGGGGGGGGGGCGGCCGGGACTAGCGGGAGGTATGAAGATACGCAGTATTTT.

This clonotype turned up a few times. The genes are TRBV10-1 and TRBJ2-7; 7 bases line up with TRBD1. Germline lookup yields CDR1 WNHNN and CDR2 SYGVQD (reference sequence). The CDR3 is 15 amino acids. Trimming cost V 11 bases and J 5 bases; bases outside gene matches: 18. The CDR3 coding sequence is TGCGCCCCCCCCATTCCGAGACAGGGAGTCCACGAGCAGTACTTC. This translates into CAPPIPRQGVHEQYF.